This TCR beta chain was captured by sequencing in a study of vaccination effects on CD4 cells after COVID-19. After expansion with viral peptide pools in the ViraFEST assay, antigen-specific CD4+ T cells were sequenced. An approximately ten-day culture period preceded the isolation of CD4+ T cells. Recipients of the vaccine had no prior SARS-CoV-2 infection and negative nucleocapsid antibodies. Every well housed two million PBMC, which grew in culture alongside around 11 IU/ml IL-2 and roughly 9.8 ug/ml peptides. The authors exchanged half the medium for IL-2 medium on days 3 and 7. Repertoires were generated with immunoSEQ multiplex PCR, while TCRdb's copy carries only in-frame clones and drops some. The sample lists 62,000 or so clones; roughly 80% were seen once. General study findings and limits: The study found that only 1 of 255 vaccine-induced clones from healthy vaccinees cross-reacted with common cold coronaviruses. By a late point after vaccination, infection- and vaccine-induced clones had shrunk markedly through clonal contraction.

This clone showed up just a few times. Antigen unknown. The sequence was obtained from a human donor who received a COVID-19 vaccine. The sequencing used CD4+ T cells from PBMCs cultured with SARS-CoV-2 spike peptides, collected before COVID-19 vaccination.

CDR3 DNA: TGTGCCAGCAGCAGCACCCTGGGGGCTGGCTACACCTTC. Its translation: CASSSTLGAGYTF. The J gene is TRBJ1-2, the V gene TRBV27, with D possibly TRBD1 on 6 matching bases. From germline, CDR1 is MNHEY and CDR2 SMNVEV (reference sequence). The germline V and J ends were trimmed by 6 bases and 7 bases, with 15 bases remaining between them. This CDR3 is built from 13 residues.